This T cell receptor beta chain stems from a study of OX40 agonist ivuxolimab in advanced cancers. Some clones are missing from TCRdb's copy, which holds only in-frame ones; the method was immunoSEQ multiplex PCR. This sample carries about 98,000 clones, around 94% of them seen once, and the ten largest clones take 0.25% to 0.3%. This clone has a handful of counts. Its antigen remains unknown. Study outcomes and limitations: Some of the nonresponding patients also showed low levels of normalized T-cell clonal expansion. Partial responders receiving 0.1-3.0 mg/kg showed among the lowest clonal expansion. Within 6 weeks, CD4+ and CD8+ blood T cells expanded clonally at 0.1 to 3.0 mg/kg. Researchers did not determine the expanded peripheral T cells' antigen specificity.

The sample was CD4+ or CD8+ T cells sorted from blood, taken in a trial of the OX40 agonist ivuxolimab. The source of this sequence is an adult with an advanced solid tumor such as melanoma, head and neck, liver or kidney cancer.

The CDR3 loop reads CASSYSPGELFF. The CDR3, as DNA: TGTGCCAGCAGTTACTCTCCAGGGGAGCTGTTTTTT. This rearrangement joins TRBV6-6 to TRBJ2-2; D remains ambiguous. Germline CDR1 and CDR2: MNHNY and SVGAGI (reference sequence). The CDR3 has 12 residues. With 0 bases removed from V and 8 bases from J, the gap between germline ends came to 4 bases.